This passage covers 5 T cell receptor beta chains from one sample sequenced in a study of cytomegalovirus exposure and HLA in healthy donors. With 60 Vbeta and 13 Jbeta primers, the PCR was carried out. Produced via immunoSEQ multiplex PCR; TCRdb's table is partial and in-frame only. Found here are over 150,000 clones, around 72% of them singletons; the top ten hold 2.5% to 4%. The sequenced material came from PBMCs. Source of these receptors: a woman aged 45-65 years in good health and CMV-seropositive.

The sample holds one count of this clone. The V call is TRBV30, the J call TRBJ1-5; the D gene is possibly TRBD1 (6 bases). The CDR3 contains 15 residues. Germline V gives CDR1 GTSNPN, CDR2 SVGIG (reference sequence). The V end lost 2 bases, the J end lost 10 bases, and 21 bases lay between the germline ends. The CDR3 reads CAWSPGGEGKIPQHF. In DNA form, the CDR3 reads TGTGCCTGGAGTCCTGGGGGCGAGGGCAAGATCCCCCAGCATTTT.

This chain joins TRBV27 and TRBJ1-2, with D perhaps matching TRBD1 (5 bases). From germline, CDR1 is MNHEY and CDR2 SMNVEV (reference sequence). The CDR3 runs 15 residues. V was cut by 5 bases and J by 2 bases, with 15 bases left in between. The CDR3 bases are TGTGCCAGCAGTAGTAGCCCGGGGGGGAACTATGGCTACACCTTC. Amino acids: CASSSSPGGNYGYTF.

The chain carries TRBV2 and TRBJ1-2; D unclear. From germline, CDR1 is SNHLY and CDR2 FYNNEI. V was shortened by 3 bases and J by 4 bases, with 12 bases between the two germline ends. This CDR3 contains 14 residues. CDR3 sequence (DNA): TGTGCCAGCAGTGATCGTCCAGAATTCTATGGCTACACCTTC. It specifies CASSDRPEFYGYTF. Filled out from reference TRBV2 and TRBJ1-2, the complete variable domain reads EPEVTQTPSHQVTQMGQEVILRCVPISNHLYFYWYRQILGQKVEFLVSFYNNEISEKSEIFDDQFSVERPDGSNFTLKIRSTKLEDSAMYFCASSDRPEFYGYTFGSGTRLTVV.

The chain recombines TRBV7-3 with TRBJ2-1, with TRBD2 identical over 9 bases. Germline CDR1 and CDR2: SGHTA and FQGTGA. With V trimmed by 5 bases and J by 6 bases, 11 bases remained unmatched. The CDR3 length is 16 residues. The CDR3 loop is CASSTDSGSSFNEQFF. The CDR3 DNA sequence: TGTGCCAGCAGCACTGATAGCGGGAGCAGTTTCAATGAGCAGTTCTTC.

This chain uses TRBV7-8 with TRBJ2-2; perhaps TRBD2 as D (7 bases). Germline V gene sequence: CDR1 SGHVS, CDR2 FQNEAQ. The CDR3 loop spans 16 amino acids. The V and J ends lost 5 bases and 2 bases respectively, with 15 bases between them. CDR3 residues: CASSHLRGANTGELFF. CDR3 sequence (DNA): TGTGCCAGCAGCCACCTCCGGGGGGCAAACACCGGGGAGCTGTTTTTT.